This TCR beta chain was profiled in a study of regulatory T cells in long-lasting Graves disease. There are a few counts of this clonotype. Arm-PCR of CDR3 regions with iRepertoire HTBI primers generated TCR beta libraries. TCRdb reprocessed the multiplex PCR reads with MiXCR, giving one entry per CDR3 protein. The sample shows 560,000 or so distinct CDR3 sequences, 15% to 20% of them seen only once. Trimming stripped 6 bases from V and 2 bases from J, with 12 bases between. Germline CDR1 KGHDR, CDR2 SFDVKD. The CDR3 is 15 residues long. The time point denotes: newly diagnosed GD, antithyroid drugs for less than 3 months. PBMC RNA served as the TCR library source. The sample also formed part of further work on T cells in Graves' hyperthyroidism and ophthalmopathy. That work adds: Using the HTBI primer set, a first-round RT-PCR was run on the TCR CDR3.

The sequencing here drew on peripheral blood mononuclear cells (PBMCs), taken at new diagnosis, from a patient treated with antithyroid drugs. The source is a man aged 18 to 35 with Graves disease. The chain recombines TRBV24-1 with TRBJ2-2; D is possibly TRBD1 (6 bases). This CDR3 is CATSLTGHNTGELFF. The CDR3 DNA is TGTGCCACCAGTCTTACGGGACACAACACCGGGGAGCTGTTTTTT.